The next 23 T cell receptor beta chains were all read from a single sample in a study of cytomegalovirus exposure and HLA in healthy donors. With 60 Vbeta and 13 Jbeta primers, the PCR was carried out. The table came from immunoSEQ multiplex PCR; TCRdb's copy has only in-frame clones and leaves some out. Of roughly 180,000 clones listed, 80% to 90% are singletons. The material sequenced was PBMCs. These receptors were collected from a girl aged 2 to 9 in good health and CMV-seropositive.

The V gene is TRBV11-2, the J gene TRBJ1-3; D gene ambiguous. V lost 1 base and J lost 0, with 7 bases in between. This CDR3 has 15 residues. Germline V gene sequence: CDR1 SGHAT, CDR2 FQNNGV. The CDR3 nucleotides are TGTGCCAGCAGCTTAGCGGGTCACTCTGGAAACACCATATATTTT. Protein: CASSLAGHSGNTIYF.

The J gene is TRBJ2-1, the V gene TRBV2, with 10 bases matching TRBD2. Germline-derived CDR1 and CDR2 are SNHLY and FYNNEI. There are 15 residues in the CDR3. J gave up 12 bases and V 3 bases, and 11 bases lay outside the gene matches. This chain's CDR3 is CASSDPLAGSQRQFF. For the CDR3, the DNA is TGTGCCAGCAGTGACCCACTAGCGGGGTCCCAAAGGCAGTTCTTC.

V and J are TRBV12-5 and TRBJ2-1, with D possibly matching TRBD2 (6 bases). V was cut by 7 bases and J by 0 bases, with 10 bases left in between. CDR3 length: 14 amino acids. Germline lookup yields CDR1 LGHNT and CDR2 FRNRAP. In DNA form, the CDR3 reads TGTGCTAGTGTCGGGGGTAGCTCCTACAATGAGCAGTTCTTC. It codes for CASVGGSSYNEQFF. Together with reference TRBV12-5 and TRBJ2-1, the CDR3 gives the full variable domain: DARVTQTPRHKVTEMGQEVTMRCQPILGHNTVFWYRQTMMQGLELLAYFRNRAPLDDSGMPKDRFSAEMPDATLATLKIQPSEPRDSAVYFCASVGGSSYNEQFFGPGTRLTVL.

V is TRBV6-1 and J is TRBJ2-2; weak D call: TRBD2 (5 bases). The germline V and J ends were trimmed by 3 bases and 5 bases, with 10 bases remaining between them. This CDR3 has 14 amino acids. The germline V gene encodes CDR1 MNHNS and CDR2 SASEGT. The CDR3 DNA is TGTGCCAGCAGTGATATTCGGGATACCGGGGAGCTGTTTTTT. It encodes CASSDIRDTGELFF.

The V gene is TRBV9, the J gene TRBJ1-1; D gene unclear. V lost 0 bases and J lost 1, with 10 bases in between. The CDR3 runs 15 residues. Germline lookup yields CDR1 SGDLS and CDR2 YYNGEE. For the CDR3, the DNA is TGTGCCAGCAGCGTAGCTACTACGGCGAACACTGAAGCTTTCTTT. Protein product: CASSVATTANTEAFF.

This chain uses TRBV2 with TRBJ2-5; 7 nucleotides line up with TRBD1. The CDR3 runs to 14 residues. CDR1 and CDR2 from the germline V gene are SNHLY and FYNNEI. After removal of 6 bases from V and 2 bases from J, the junction contained 6 bases not matched to a gene. DNA of the CDR3: TGTGCCAGCAGCATACAGGGGCCGCAAGAGACCCAGTACTTC. Translation gives CASSIQGPQETQYF.

V is TRBV2 and J is TRBJ2-3; TRBD2 might be the D (6 bases). V was shortened by 9 bases and J by 6 bases, with 25 bases between the two germline ends. Looked up from germline, CDR1 is SNHLY and CDR2 is FYNNEI. CDR3 length: 16 amino acids. The CDR3 is CARPPTPKGSGDTQYF. The CDR3 DNA is TGTGCCAGACCCCCAACCCCCAAGGGGAGCGGGGATACGCAGTATTTT.

V gene TRBV6-1 combines with J gene TRBJ1-2, with 8 positions matching TRBD1. CDR1 is MNHNS and CDR2 is SASEGT in the germline V gene. V dropped 0 bases and J dropped 7; count of bases not matched to a gene: 7. This CDR3 spans 15 amino acids. CDR3 in amino acids: CASSEAVPGGCGYTF. The CDR3 nucleotides are TGTGCCAGCAGTGAAGCGGTTCCAGGGGGCTGTGGCTACACCTTC.

V and J are TRBV2 and TRBJ2-1, with D uncertain. Germline CDR1 reads SNHLY; CDR2 reads FYNNEI. The CDR3 length is 15 residues. Trimming shortened V by 4 bases and J by 2 bases, and 12 bases separated the two germline ends. The CDR3 loop reads CASSGGVYPYNEQFF. As DNA, the CDR3 is TGTGCCAGCAGTGGAGGAGTGTACCCCTACAATGAGCAGTTCTTC.

V and J are TRBV28 and TRBJ2-1; D call uncertain. Germline V lookup: CDR1 MDHEN, CDR2 SYDVKM. CDR3 length equals 12 residues. V was cut by 5 bases and J by 9 bases, with 11 bases left in between. The CDR3 loop is CASSTFFGEQFF. Written as DNA, the CDR3 is TGTGCCAGCAGTACCTTTTTCGGTGAGCAGTTCTTC.

This clone was observed a handful of times. The CDR3 is CASSLVSGISEQYF. The CDR3 DNA sequence: TGTGCCAGCAGCTTGGTGTCGGGGATCAGCGAGCAGTACTTC. The chain combines TRBV5-5 with TRBJ2-7, with D tentatively TRBD2 (5 bases). The ends were cut back, 0 bases at V and 6 bases at J, with 13 bases in the middle. The CDR3 is 14 residues long. Germline assignment: CDR1 SGHKS and CDR2 YYEKEE (reference sequence).

The chain carries TRBV19 and TRBJ1-1; perhaps TRBD1 as D (5 bases). This CDR3 is built from 15 residues. V was shortened by 3 bases and J by 1 base, with 12 bases between the two germline ends. Germline V gives CDR1 LNHDA, CDR2 SQIVND (reference sequence). The CDR3 DNA reads as TGTGCCAGTAGTATCTCTAAGGGGTCGAACACTGAAGCTTTCTTT. Translation gives CASSISKGSNTEAFF. Variable domain in full (rest from reference TRBV19 and TRBJ1-1): DGGITQSPKYLFRKEGQNVTLSCEQNLNHDAMYWYRQDPGQGLRLIYYSQIVNDFQKGDIAEGYSVSREKKESFPLTVTSAQKNPTAFYLCASSISKGSNTEAFFGQGTRLTVV.

This clone showed up just once. The rearrangement joins TRBV6-1 to TRBJ2-7; D perhaps matches TRBD1 (6 bases). Trimming shortened V by 7 bases and J by 2 bases, and 15 bases separated the two germline ends. This CDR3 is built from 14 residues. Germline loops: CDR1 MNHNS, CDR2 SASEGT. CDR3 protein: CASTQRGSTYEQYF. DNA of the CDR3: TGTGCCAGCACCCAAAGGGGGTCGACCTACGAGCAGTACTTC.

The chain joins TRBV30 to TRBJ1-2; a weak D match, TRBD1 (6 bases). Germline lookup yields CDR1 GTSNPN and CDR2 SVGIG (reference sequence). CDR3 length: 14 residues. V gave up 5 bases and J gave up 0 bases, with 13 bases separating them. CDR3 region: CAWRPGHPNYGYTF. CDR3 coding DNA: TGTGCCTGGCGTCCGGGACATCCTAACTATGGCTACACCTTC.

V and J are TRBV19 and TRBJ1-5; D is unresolved. Germline CDR1 LNHDA, CDR2 SQIVND (reference sequence). The CDR3 has 13 residues. V gave up 9 bases and J gave up 3 bases, with 12 bases separating them. The CDR3 here is CASQQNTNQPQHF. In DNA, the CDR3 is TGTGCCAGCCAACAGAACACCAATCAGCCCCAGCATTTT. Drawing the rest from reference TRBV19 and TRBJ1-5, the complete variable domain is DGGITQSPKYLFRKEGQNVTLSCEQNLNHDAMYWYRQDPGQGLRLIYYSQIVNDFQKGDIAEGYSVSREKKESFPLTVTSAQKNPTAFYLCASQQNTNQPQHFGDGTRLSIL.

V is TRBV19 and J is TRBJ1-6; 12 bases are shared with TRBD1. V dropped 6 bases and J dropped 9; count of bases not matched to a gene: 15. CDR1 LNHDA and CDR2 SQIVND come from the germline V gene (reference sequence). The CDR3 consists of 18 residues. CDR3 region: CASRGTGTGGFMVSPLHF. The CDR3 nucleotides are TGTGCCAGTAGGGGGACCGGGACAGGGGGCTTTATGGTTTCACCCCTCCACTTT.

The gene calls are TRBV4-1 and TRBJ1-1; D is perhaps TRBD1 (6 bases). The germline gives CDR1 MGHRA, CDR2 YSYEKL. This CDR3 contains 15 residues. The V end lost 3 bases, the J end lost 1 base, and 12 bases lay between the germline ends. The CDR3, as DNA: TGCGCCAGCAGCCATGCCAGGGGTGAGAACACTGAAGCTTTCTTT. Its protein product is CASSHARGENTEAFF.

The chain carries TRBV27 and TRBJ2-5, with TRBD2 identical over 7 bases. CDR1 MNHEY and CDR2 SMNVEV come from the germline V gene (reference sequence). V trimming: 2 bases; J trimming: 1 base; junction bases outside the gene matches: 10. The CDR3 sequence is 17 residues long. DNA for the CDR3: TGTGCCAGCAGTTTAACCGGTTGGCCGGGGGGCCAAGAGACCCAGTACTTC. Translating it yields CASSLTGWPGGQETQYF.

This chain links TRBV5-4 with TRBJ2-3; 8 bases are a match to TRBD1. J gave up 2 bases and V 4 bases, and 15 bases lay outside the gene matches. From germline, CDR1 is SGHNT and CDR2 YYREEE (reference sequence). The CDR3 sequence is 18 residues long. The CDR3 sequence is CASSQAATGGRNTDTQYF. CDR3 nucleotide sequence: TGTGCCAGCAGCCAGGCCGCCACAGGGGGACGGAACACAGATACGCAGTATTTT.

The chain links TRBV5-6 to TRBJ1-2; D might be TRBD1 (6 bases). V gave up 0 bases and J gave up 2 bases, with 8 bases separating them. The CDR3 is 14 residues long. Per the germline V gene, CDR1 is SGHDT and CDR2 is YYEEEE. The CDR3 is CASSLEQGNYGYTF. Here the CDR3 DNA reads TGTGCCAGCAGCTTGGAACAGGGCAACTATGGCTACACCTTC.

The chain couples TRBV5-1 to TRBJ2-1, with D maybe TRBD2 (6 bases). This CDR3 contains 13 residues. Trimming took off 0 bases at V and 12 bases at J, with 13 bases between the two ends. Germline V gene data show CDR1 as SGHRS and CDR2 as YFSETQ. This CDR3 is CASSLVGGKSQFF. Here the CDR3 DNA reads TGCGCCAGCAGCTTGGTAGGCGGGAAATCGCAGTTCTTC.

This chain uses TRBV23-1 with TRBJ1-4; D is perhaps TRBD1 (6 bases). TRBV23-1 is assigned to the ORF class and has an uncertain function. The V end was cut by 3 bases, the J end by 8 bases, with 16 bases between. The CDR3 runs 15 residues. In DNA form, the CDR3 reads TGCGCCAGCAGTCATCACAGGGCAGGATGGGAAAAACTGTTTTTT. Amino acid sequence: CASSHHRAGWEKLFF.

The V call is TRBV28, the J call TRBJ1-1, with TRBD1 identical over 7 bases. With 5 bases clipped from V and 1 base from J, the junction kept 10 bases outside the gene matches. The CDR3 is made up of 16 amino acids. The germline gives CDR1 MDHEN, CDR2 SYDVKM. CDR3 residues: CASSTQGRGKNTEAFF. CDR3 DNA: TGTGCCAGCAGTACACAGGGGCGAGGGAAGAACACTGAAGCTTTCTTT. The entire variable domain, with the rest obtained from reference TRBV28 and TRBJ1-1, is as follows: DVKVTQSSRYLVKRTGEKVFLECVQDMDHENMFWYRQDPGLGLRLIYFSYDVKMKEKGDIPEGYSVSREKKERFSLILESASTNQTSMYLCASSTQGRGKNTEAFFGQGTRLTVV.